A selection of T cell receptor beta chains follows, all from one sample in a study of T cells in Graves' hyperthyroidism and ophthalmopathy. TCRdb ran MiXCR on the multiplex PCR reads and lists one entry per CDR3 protein. Of more than 650,000 distinct CDR3 sequences in the sample, 13% to 15% were seen once. Sample: blood. The source is a woman younger than 35 with Graves' hyperthyroidism. CDR3s include the opening cysteine and the closing phenylalanine or tryptophan. The order of the fields is J gene, V gene, CDR3 protein.

>TRBJ2-7|TRBV6-2/TRBV6-3
CASSPGLRSSYEQYF
>TRBJ1-5|TRBV5-1
CASSWAPGTNQPQHF
>TRBJ2-1|TRBV5-1
CASSLVGRGSYNEQFF
>TRBJ2-7|TRBV5-6
CASSLAGAEQYF
>TRBJ2-7|TRBV2
CASIGQAGSYEQYF
>TRBJ2-1|TRBV7-2
CASSLRSGRPSSYNEQFF
>TRBJ1-1|TRBV5-6
CASSLVGLEAFF
>TRBJ1-1|TRBV3-1
CASSLPGQGNTEAFF
>TRBJ2-1|TRBV28
CASSVFGTQQFF
>TRBJ1-5|TRBV6-1
CASALYSNQPQHF
>TRBJ1-5|TRBV12-3/TRBV12-4
CASSFWTRDF
>TRBJ2-7|TRBV20-1
CSASSPGGIYEQYF
>TRBJ2-2|TRBV4-3
CASSRRGRGRLDTGELFF
>TRBJ2-7|TRBV11-2
CASSLDVGYEQYF
>TRBJ2-3|TRBV28
CASSPDRVPDTQYF
>TRBJ2-3|TRBV6-2/TRBV6-3
CASSPHIPSTDTQYF
>TRBJ1-2|TRBV14
CASSQLSGKRQSGYGYTF
>TRBJ2-2|TRBV5-1
CASSLDLPESGELFF
>TRBJ2-4|TRBV7-9
CASSPGDRRGKNIQYF
>TRBJ1-4|TRBV19
CASSPYSLGTAPNEKLSF
>TRBJ1-1|TRBV20-1
CSARDLVHQNTEAFF
>TRBJ2-3|TRBV29-1
CSSNVWGNPDTQYF
>TRBJ2-4|TRBV20-1
CSVGTAGGGGIQYF
>TRBJ1-1|TRBV6-1
CASLWVNTEAFF
>TRBJ1-2|TRBV28
CASSLSVALYGYTF
>TRBJ2-3|TRBV30
CAWSVAGLTSGRDTQYF
>TRBJ2-5|TRBV29-1
CSVGGQGAASGPVETQYF
>TRBJ1-3|TRBV4-2
CASSQGTGLSGNTIYF
>TRBJ1-1|TRBV30
CAWSPRGGNTEAFF
>TRBJ1-4|TRBV20-1
CSAGQGGNEKLFF
>TRBJ1-2|TRBV28
CASSLGDRGYGYTF
>TRBJ1-5|TRBV20-1
CSAREGGSDQPQHF
>TRBJ1-5|TRBV6-1
CASTSLPGGRNQPQHF
>TRBJ2-1|TRBV6-1
CASSPLGTSGRRYNEQFF
>TRBJ1-5|TRBV9
CASSVEPAGDQPQHF
>TRBJ2-1|TRBV14
CASSHIYRGRYNEQFF
>TRBJ1-6|TRBV30
CAWSRNSPLHF
>TRBJ1-5|TRBV20-1
CSARGGFQPQHF
>TRBJ2-7|TRBV6-2/TRBV6-3
CASSYSRAGLAGGFYEQYF
>TRBJ2-1|TRBV12-3/TRBV12-4
CASSWTSGGSYNEQFF
>TRBJ2-5|TRBV20-1
CSARGGAGGQETQYF
>TRBJ2-3|TRBV6-6
CASSYSMADTQYF
>TRBJ1-4|TRBV2
CASSLRVEKLFF
>TRBJ2-7|TRBV19
CASSGGLAGDGYEQYF
>TRBJ2-5|TRBV7-8
CASSRDRVETQYF
>TRBJ2-3|TRBV19
CASSIGLAQISRADTQYF
>TRBJ1-2|TRBV20-1
CSARDIAANYGYTF
>TRBJ1-2|TRBV29-1
CSVPGQGIGDVTF
>TRBJ1-2|TRBV3-1
CASSQETGVYGYTF
>TRBJ1-2|TRBV28
CASGTSLAYGYTF
>TRBJ2-7|TRBV28
CASSTAAVSYEQYF
>TRBJ1-5|TRBV28
CASSLGSFNQPQHF
>TRBJ2-2|TRBV29-1
CSAETGTSGSGTGELFF
>TRBJ2-3|TRBV28
CASSLGRTGTDTQYF
>TRBJ2-1|TRBV15
CATNPGRDSYNEQFF
>TRBJ2-1|TRBV2
CASSEPLTDFYNEQFF
>TRBJ2-5|TRBV11-2
CASSPPSGAQYF
>TRBJ2-5|TRBV18
CASSPSVKQETQYF
>TRBJ2-7|TRBV6-1
CASSLPERSSYEQYF
>TRBJ2-5|TRBV7-9
CASSSRKGQGLQETQYF